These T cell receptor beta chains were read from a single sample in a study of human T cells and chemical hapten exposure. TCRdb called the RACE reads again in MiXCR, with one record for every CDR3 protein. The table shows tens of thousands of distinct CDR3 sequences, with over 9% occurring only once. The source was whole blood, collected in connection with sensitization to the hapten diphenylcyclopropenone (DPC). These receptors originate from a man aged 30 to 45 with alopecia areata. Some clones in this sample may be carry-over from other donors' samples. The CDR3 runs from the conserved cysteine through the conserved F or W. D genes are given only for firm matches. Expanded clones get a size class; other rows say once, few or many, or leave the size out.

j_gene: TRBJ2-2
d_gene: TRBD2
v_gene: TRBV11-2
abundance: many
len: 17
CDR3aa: CASSPSRLAGVTGELFF
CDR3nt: TGTGCCAGCAGCCCATCGAGACTAGCGGGAGTTACCGGGGAGCTGTTTTTT

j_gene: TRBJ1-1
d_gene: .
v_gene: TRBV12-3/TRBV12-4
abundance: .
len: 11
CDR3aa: CASSDNAEAFF
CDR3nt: TGTGCCAGCAGCGACAACGCTGAAGCTTTCTTT

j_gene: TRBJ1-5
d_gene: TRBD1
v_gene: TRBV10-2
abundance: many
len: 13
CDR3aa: CASSTGGLEPQHF
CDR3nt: TGCGCCAGCAGTACAGGGGGCTTGGAGCCCCAGCATTTT

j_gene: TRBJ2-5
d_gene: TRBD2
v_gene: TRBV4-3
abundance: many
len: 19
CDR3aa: CASSQGSSLAGDTGETQYF
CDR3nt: TGCGCCAGCAGCCAAGGAAGTTCGCTAGCGGGAGATACAGGGGAGACCCAGTACTTC

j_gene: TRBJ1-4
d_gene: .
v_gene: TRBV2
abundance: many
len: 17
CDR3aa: CASSENSRVATNEKLFF
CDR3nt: TGTGCCAGCAGTGAAAATAGTCGTGTGGCTACTAATGAAAAACTGTTTTTT

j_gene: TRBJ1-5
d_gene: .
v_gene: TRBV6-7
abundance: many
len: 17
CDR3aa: CASSYPIDSLSNQPQHF
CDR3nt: TGTGCCAGCAGTTACCCCATTGACAGTCTTAGCAATCAGCCCCAGCATTTT

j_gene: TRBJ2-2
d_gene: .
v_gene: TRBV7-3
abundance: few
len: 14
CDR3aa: CASSPMADTGELFF
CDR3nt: TGTGCCAGCAGCCCGATGGCTGACACCGGGGAGCTGTTTTTT

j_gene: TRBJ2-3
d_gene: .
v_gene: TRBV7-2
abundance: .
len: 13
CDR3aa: CASGRVGTDTQYF
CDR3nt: TGTGCCAGCGGGCGTGTGGGCACAGATACGCAGTATTTT

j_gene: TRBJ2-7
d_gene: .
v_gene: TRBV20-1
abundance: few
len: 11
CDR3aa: CSAREFREQYF
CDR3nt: TGCAGTGCTAGAGAATTCCGCGAGCAGTACTTC

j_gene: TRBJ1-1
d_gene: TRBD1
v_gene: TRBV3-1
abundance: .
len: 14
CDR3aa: CASSLGQGRTEAFF
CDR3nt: TGTGCCAGCAGCCTCGGACAGGGGAGGACTGAAGCTTTCTTT

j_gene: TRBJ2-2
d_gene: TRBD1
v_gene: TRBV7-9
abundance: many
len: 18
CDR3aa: CASSLRLDRGRRTGELFF
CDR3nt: TGTGCCAGCAGCTTACGGCTGGACAGGGGGCGCCGGACCGGGGAGCTGTTTTTT

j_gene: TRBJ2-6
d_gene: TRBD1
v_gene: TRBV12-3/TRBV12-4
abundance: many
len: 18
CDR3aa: CASSLGLTGVSGANVLTF
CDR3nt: TGTGCCAGCAGTTTAGGGTTGACAGGGGTCTCTGGGGCCAACGTCCTGACTTTC

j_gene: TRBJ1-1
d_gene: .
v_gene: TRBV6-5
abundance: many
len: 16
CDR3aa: CASSYTTGTAGTEAFF
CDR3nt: TGTGCCAGCAGTTACACTACAGGGACTGCTGGCACTGAAGCTTTCTTT

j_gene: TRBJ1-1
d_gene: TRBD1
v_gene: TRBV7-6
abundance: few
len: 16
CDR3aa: CASSLTGTAFSTEAFF
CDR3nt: TGTGCCAGCAGCTTAACTGGGACAGCCTTTTCCACTGAAGCTTTCTTT

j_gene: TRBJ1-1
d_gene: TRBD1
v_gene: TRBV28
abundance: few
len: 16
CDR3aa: CASSPMPGTANTEAFF
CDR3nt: TGTGCCAGCAGCCCGATGCCCGGGACAGCGAACACTGAAGCTTTCTTT

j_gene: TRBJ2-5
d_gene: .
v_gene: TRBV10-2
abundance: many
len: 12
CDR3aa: CASSSFQETQYF
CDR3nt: TGCGCCAGCAGTTCTTTCCAAGAGACCCAGTACTTC

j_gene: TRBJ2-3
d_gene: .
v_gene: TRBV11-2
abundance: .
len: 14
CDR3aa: CASSAPEDTDTQYF
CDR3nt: TGTGCCAGCAGCGCCCCGGAGGACACAGATACGCAGTATTTT

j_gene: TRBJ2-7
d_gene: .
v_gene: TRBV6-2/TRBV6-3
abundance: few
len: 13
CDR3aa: CASSYKTYYEQYF
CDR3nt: TGTGCCAGCAGTTACAAGACTTACTACGAGCAGTACTTC

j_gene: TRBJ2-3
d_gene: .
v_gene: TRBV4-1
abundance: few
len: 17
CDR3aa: CASSQDLRGGHTDTQYF
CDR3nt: TGCGCCAGCAGCCAAGATCTTCGCGGGGGACACACAGATACGCAGTATTTT

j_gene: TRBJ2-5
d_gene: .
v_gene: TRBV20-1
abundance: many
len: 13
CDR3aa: CSAHRDYQETQYF
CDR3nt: TGCAGTGCTCACCGGGACTACCAAGAGACCCAGTACTTC

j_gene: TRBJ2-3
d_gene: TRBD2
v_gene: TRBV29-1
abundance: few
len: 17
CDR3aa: CSVGGDWREINTDTQYF
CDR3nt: TGCAGCGTTGGTGGGGATTGGCGGGAGATAAACACAGATACGCAGTATTTT

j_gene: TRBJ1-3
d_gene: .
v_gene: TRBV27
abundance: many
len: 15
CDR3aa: CASRATSGSGNTIYF
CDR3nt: TGTGCCAGCCGGGCCACTTCGGGCTCTGGAAACACCATATATTTT

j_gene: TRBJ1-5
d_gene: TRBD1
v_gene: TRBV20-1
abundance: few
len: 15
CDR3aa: CSASRTGGDNQPQHF
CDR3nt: TGCAGTGCTAGTAGGACAGGGGGCGACAATCAGCCCCAGCATTTT

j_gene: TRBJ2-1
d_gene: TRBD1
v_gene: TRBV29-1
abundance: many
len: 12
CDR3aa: CSVRTGLSEQFF
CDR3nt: TGCAGCGTCAGGACAGGGCTTAGTGAGCAGTTCTTC

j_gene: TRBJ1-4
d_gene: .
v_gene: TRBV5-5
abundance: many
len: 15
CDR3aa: CASSADGGANEKLFF
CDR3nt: TGTGCCAGCAGCGCCGACGGGGGAGCTAATGAAAAACTGTTTTTT